This T cell receptor beta chain was recovered during a study of T cell responses to AZD1222 COVID-19 vaccine. Using immunoSEQ multiplex PCR, the repertoire was profiled, and TCRdb retains in-frame clones only, with some absent. The table includes 160,000 or so clones, 92% detected once. The CDR3 spans 17 residues. The ends were cut back, 1 base at V and 2 bases at J, with 15 bases in the middle. Germline V gene sequence: CDR1 MNHNS, CDR2 SASEGT. The TCR originated in an adult who received the AZD1222 COVID-19 vaccine. The V gene is TRBV6-1, the J gene TRBJ1-5, with D unresolved. Sequenced here: peripheral blood, sampled 28 days after the second AZD1222 dose. Written as DNA, the CDR3 is TGTGCCAGCAGTGAAGTGCCCCGCGGACGGGGCAATCAGCCCCAGCATTTT. It yields the protein CASSEVPRGRGNQPQHF.